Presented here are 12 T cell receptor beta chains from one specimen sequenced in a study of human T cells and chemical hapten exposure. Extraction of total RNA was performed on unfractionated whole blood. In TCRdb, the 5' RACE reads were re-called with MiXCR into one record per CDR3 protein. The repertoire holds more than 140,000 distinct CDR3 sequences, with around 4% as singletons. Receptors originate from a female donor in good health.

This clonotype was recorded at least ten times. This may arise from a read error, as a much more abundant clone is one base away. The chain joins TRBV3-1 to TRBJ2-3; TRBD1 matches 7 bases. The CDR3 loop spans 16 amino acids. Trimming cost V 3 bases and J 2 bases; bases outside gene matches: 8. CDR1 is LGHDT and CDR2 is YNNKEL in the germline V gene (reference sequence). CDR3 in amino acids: CASSQWDRSTTDTQYF. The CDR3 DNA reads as TGTGCCAGCAGCCAGTGGGACAGAAGTACCACAGATACGCAGTATTTT.

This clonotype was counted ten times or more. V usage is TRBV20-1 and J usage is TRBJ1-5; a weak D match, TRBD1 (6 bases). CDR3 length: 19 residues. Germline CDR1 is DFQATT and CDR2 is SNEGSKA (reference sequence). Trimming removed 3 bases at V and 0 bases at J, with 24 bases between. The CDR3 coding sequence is TGCAGTGCTAGTTCGGGTCTAGGGCAGGGGAAGGGTAGCAATCAGCCCCAGCATTTT. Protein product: CSASSGLGQGKGSNQPQHF.

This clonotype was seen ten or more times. Here the CDR3 DNA reads TGCAGTGCTAGAGATCTCTGGGGACAAATCTCTGGAAACACCATATATTTT. This gives the protein CSARDLWGQISGNTIYF. The chain combines TRBV20-1 with TRBJ1-3; D might be TRBD1 (6 bases). Germline CDR1 DFQATT, CDR2 SNEGSKA (reference sequence). V gave up 0 bases and J gave up 0 bases, with 15 bases separating them. The CDR3 covers 17 residues.

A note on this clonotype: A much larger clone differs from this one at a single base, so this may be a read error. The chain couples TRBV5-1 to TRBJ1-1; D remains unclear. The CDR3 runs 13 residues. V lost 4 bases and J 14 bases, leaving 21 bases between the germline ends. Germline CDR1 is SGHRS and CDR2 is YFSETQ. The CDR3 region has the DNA TGCGCCAGCAGCGTGGATGCTGCCGGTGAAGGCTTCTTT. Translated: CASSVDAAGEGFF.

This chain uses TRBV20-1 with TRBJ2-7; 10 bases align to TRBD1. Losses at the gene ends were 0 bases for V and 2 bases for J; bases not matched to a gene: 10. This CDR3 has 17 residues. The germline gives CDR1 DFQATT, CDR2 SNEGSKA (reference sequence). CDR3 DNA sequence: TGCAGTGCTAGAGATGGTAGACGACAGGGGGCGGCCTACGAGCAGTACTTC. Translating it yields CSARDGRRQGAAYEQYF.

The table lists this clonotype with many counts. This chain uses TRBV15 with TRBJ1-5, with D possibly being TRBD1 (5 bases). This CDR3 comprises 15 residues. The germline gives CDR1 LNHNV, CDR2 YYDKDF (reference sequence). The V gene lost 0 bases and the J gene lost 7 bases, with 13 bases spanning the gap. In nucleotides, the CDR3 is TGTGCCACCAGCAGAGAGGGTGGGGGGTGGCAGCCCCAGCATTTT. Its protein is CATSREGGGWQPQHF. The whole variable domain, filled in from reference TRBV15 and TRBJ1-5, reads DAMVIQNPRYQVTQFGKPVTLSCSQTLNHNVMYWYQQKSSQAPKLLFHYYDKDFNNEADTPDNFQSRRPNTSFCFLDIRSPGLGDTAMYLCATSREGGGWQPQHFGDGTRLSIL.

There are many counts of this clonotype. Written as DNA, the CDR3 is TGTGCCAGCAGCCAAGATTCGTGGTCTAGCGGGGGGATCAGAGATACGCAGTATTTT. It specifies CASSQDSWSSGGIRDTQYF. The chain joins TRBV14 to TRBJ2-3; 11 nucleotides line up with TRBD2. The V segment lost 0 bases and the J segment 5 bases; nucleotides outside the gene matches: 13. Germline values: CDR1 SGHDN, CDR2 FVKESK. CDR3 length equals 19 residues.

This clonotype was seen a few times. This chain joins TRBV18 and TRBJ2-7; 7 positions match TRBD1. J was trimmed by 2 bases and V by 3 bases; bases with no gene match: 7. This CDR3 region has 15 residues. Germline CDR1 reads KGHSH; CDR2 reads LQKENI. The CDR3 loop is CASSPVEGGPYEQYF. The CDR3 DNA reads TGTGCCAGCTCACCCGTCGAAGGGGGCCCCTACGAGCAGTACTTC. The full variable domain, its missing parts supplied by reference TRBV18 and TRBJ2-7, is NAGVMQNPRHLVRRRGQEARLRCSPMKGHSHVYWYRQLPEEGLKFMVYLQKENIIDESGMPKERFSAEFPKEGPSILRIQQVVRGDSAAYFCASSPVEGGPYEQYFGPGTRLTVT.

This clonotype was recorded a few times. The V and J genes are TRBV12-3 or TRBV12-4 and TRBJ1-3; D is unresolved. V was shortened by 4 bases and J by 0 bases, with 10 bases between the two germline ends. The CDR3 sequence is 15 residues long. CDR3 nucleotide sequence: TGTGCCAGCAGTTCCGGGGTCCTCTCTGGAAACACCATATATTTT. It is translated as CASSSGVLSGNTIYF.

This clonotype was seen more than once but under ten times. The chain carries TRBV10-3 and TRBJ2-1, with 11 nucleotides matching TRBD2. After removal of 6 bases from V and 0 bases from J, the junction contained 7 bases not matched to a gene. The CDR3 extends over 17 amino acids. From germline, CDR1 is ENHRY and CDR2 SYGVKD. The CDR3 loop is CAISGGLAGGSYNEQFF. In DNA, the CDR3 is TGTGCCATCAGCGGAGGGCTAGCGGGGGGCTCCTACAATGAGCAGTTCTTC.

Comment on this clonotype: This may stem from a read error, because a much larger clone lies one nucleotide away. CDR3 nucleotides: TGTGCCAGCACCCCAAGGCGGGCGGGGAGACAAGATACGCAGTATTTT. As protein: CASTPRRAGRQDTQYF. The chain joins TRBV12-3 or TRBV12-4 to TRBJ2-3; the D gene is possibly TRBD2 (6 bases). Trimming took off 7 bases at V and 5 bases at J, with 22 bases between the two ends. The CDR3 contains 16 residues.

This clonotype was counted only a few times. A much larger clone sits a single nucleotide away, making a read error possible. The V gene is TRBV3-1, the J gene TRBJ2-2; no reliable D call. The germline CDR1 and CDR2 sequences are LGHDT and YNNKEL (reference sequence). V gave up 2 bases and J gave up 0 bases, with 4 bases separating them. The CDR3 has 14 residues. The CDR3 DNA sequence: TGTGCCAGCAGCCAACACCCGAACACCGGGGAGCTGTTTTTT. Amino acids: CASSQHPNTGELFF.